The 31 T cell receptor beta chains reported below all come from one sample, sequenced in a study of blood T cell repertoires in COVID-19. Assay: immunoSEQ multiplex PCR; the TCRdb copy retains only in-frame clones and omits some. The sample holds 200,000 to 300,000 clones; 84% are singletons and the top ten take roughly 8.6%. The specimen sequenced was peripheral blood. The receptors originated from a human donor in a cohort sampled during active COVID-19.

The CDR3 DNA follows: TGTGCCATCAGTCCACAGGGATTCAACTATGGCTACACCTTC. Translated, it gives CAISPQGFNYGYTF. The chain joins TRBV10-3 to TRBJ1-2; the D gene is possibly TRBD1 (6 bases). V lost 5 bases and J lost 2, with 12 bases in between. CDR1 and CDR2 from the germline V gene are ENHRY and SYGVKD. The CDR3 extends over 14 amino acids.

The CDR3 region is CASRFRRDRPTIEAFF. CDR3 sequence (DNA): TGTGCAAGTCGCTTTAGGAGAGACCGGCCTACTATCGAAGCTTTCTTT. J is TRBJ1-1 and V is TRBV12-2. TRBV12-2 is a pseudogene. This CDR3 has 16 amino acids.

The chain joins TRBV7-2 to TRBJ1-2; possibly TRBD1 for D (6 bases). With 2 bases removed from V and 4 bases from J, the gap between germline ends came to 17 bases. Looked up from germline, CDR1 is SGHTA and CDR2 is FQGNSA. CDR3 length equals 16 residues. The CDR3 DNA reads as TGTGCCAGCAGCTTACCCCGGGCAGGGGACCGCTATGGCTACACCTTC. It yields the protein CASSLPRAGDRYGYTF. Full variable domain (remainder filled in from reference TRBV7-2 and TRBJ1-2): GAGVSQSPSNKVTEKGKDVELRCDPISGHTALYWYRQSLGQGLEFLIYFQGNSAPDKSGLPSDRFSAERTGGSVSTLTIQRTQQEDSAVYLCASSLPRAGDRYGYTFGSGTRLTVV.

CDR3 region: CASRLPGRDWANTEAFF. CDR3 DNA sequence: TGTGCCAGCAGACTCCCAGGGAGGGATTGGGCGAACACTGAAGCTTTCTTT. This chain uses TRBV28 with TRBJ1-1; D is perhaps TRBD1 (5 bases). Germline assignment: CDR1 MDHEN and CDR2 SYDVKM. V lost 6 bases to trimming and J lost 1 base, with 21 bases between them. The CDR3 length is 17 residues. The variable domain in full, with the rest retrieved from reference TRBV28 and TRBJ1-1, is DVKVTQSSRYLVKRTGEKVFLECVQDMDHENMFWYRQDPGLGLRLIYFSYDVKMKEKGDIPEGYSVSREKKERFSLILESASTNQTSMYLCASRLPGRDWANTEAFFGQGTRLTVV.

The CDR3 loop is CASSQALAGVGETQYF. CDR3 in DNA: TGTGCCAGCAGCCAAGCACTAGCGGGAGTTGGAGAGACCCAGTACTTC. The chain employs TRBV4-2 and TRBJ2-5; 11 positions agree with TRBD2. The CDR3 contains 16 residues. Trimming took 1 base from V and 4 from J; bases not matched to a gene: 5. Germline values: CDR1 LGHNA, CDR2 YNFKEQ.

The chain has TRBV7-9 and TRBJ1-2; D is ambiguous. Looked up from germline, CDR1 is SEHNR and CDR2 is FQNEAQ (reference sequence). CDR3 length: 14 amino acids. Trimming cost V 2 bases and J 6 bases, with 13 bases left between them. The CDR3 nucleotides read TGTGCCAGCAGCTTAAGAGGTTTAGGAAATGGCTACACCTTC. It specifies CASSLRGLGNGYTF.

V is TRBV5-6 and J is TRBJ2-7; 8 bases align to TRBD2. The CDR3 has 13 residues. J was trimmed by 6 bases and V by 0 bases; bases with no gene match: 2. The germline CDR1 and CDR2 sequences are SGHDT and YYEEEE. The CDR3 sequence: CASSLVAGGEQYF. For the CDR3, the DNA is TGTGCCAGCAGCTTGGTGGCGGGGGGCGAGCAGTACTTC.

The rearrangement links TRBV19 to TRBJ1-2; D remains ambiguous. V was cut by 5 bases and J by 5 bases, with 15 bases left in between. CDR3 length: 14 residues. Germline loops: CDR1 LNHDA, CDR2 SQIVND (reference sequence). The CDR3 region is CASSPSNWAYGYTF. The DNA of the CDR3 is TGTGCCAGTAGTCCCTCCAATTGGGCTTATGGCTACACCTTC.

This chain connects TRBV18 to TRBJ1-3, with TRBD1 as a possible D gene (5 bases). V gave up 2 bases and J gave up 0 bases, with 17 bases separating them. From germline, CDR1 is KGHSH and CDR2 LQKENI. There are 18 residues in the CDR3. The CDR3 loop reads CASSPFLIGGSSGNTIYF. In DNA, the CDR3 is TGTGCCAGCTCACCATTCCTAATCGGGGGAAGCTCTGGAAACACCATATATTTT.

The V gene is TRBV3-1 (or the pseudogene TRBV3-2), the J gene TRBJ2-1, with D maybe TRBD1 (5 bases). The germline V gene encodes CDR1 LGHDT and CDR2 YNNKEL (reference sequence). With 4 bases removed from V and 1 base from J, the gap between germline ends came to 11 bases. CDR3 length: 15 residues. The CDR3 sequence: CASSPYGASYNEQFF. The CDR3 nucleotides read TGTGCCAGCAGCCCCTATGGGGCTTCCTACAATGAGCAGTTCTTC.

V usage is TRBV4-2 and J usage is TRBJ1-3; 9 bases match TRBD1. From germline, CDR1 is LGHNA and CDR2 YNFKEQ. This CDR3 has 17 residues. Trimming at V came to 1 base and at J to 4 bases, leaving 8 bases not matched to a gene. The DNA for the CDR3 is TGTGCCAGCAGCCAAGGACGGGACAGGGTTGCGGGAAACACCATATATTTT. Amino acids: CASSQGRDRVAGNTIYF.

This clone occurred a few times. The V gene is TRBV4-3, the J gene TRBJ2-7, with D perhaps matching TRBD1 (6 bases). The V end was cut by 1 base, the J end by 4 bases, with 14 bases between. Germline lookup yields CDR1 LGHNA and CDR2 YSLEER. This CDR3 contains 15 residues. The CDR3 is CASSQVVTGPYEQYF. The CDR3 bases are TGCGCCAGCAGCCAAGTGGTGACAGGACCTTACGAGCAGTACTTC.

V and J are TRBV28 and TRBJ2-1, with 11 nucleotides matching TRBD1. V trimming: 4 bases; J trimming: 2 bases; junction bases outside the gene matches: 7. Germline V gene data show CDR1 as MDHEN and CDR2 as SYDVKM. The CDR3 extends over 17 amino acids. CDR3 loop: CASSYTPGQGAYNEQFF. Written as DNA, the CDR3 is TGTGCCAGCAGTTACACCCCGGGACAGGGGGCCTACAATGAGCAGTTCTTC. The entire variable domain, with the rest obtained from reference TRBV28 and TRBJ2-1, is as follows: DVKVTQSSRYLVKRTGEKVFLECVQDMDHENMFWYRQDPGLGLRLIYFSYDVKMKEKGDIPEGYSVSREKKERFSLILESASTNQTSMYLCASSYTPGQGAYNEQFFGPGTRLTVL.

The CDR3 region has the DNA TGTGCCAGCAGTTATCTTGCGGGCTCTGGAAACACCATATATTTT. Protein product: CASSYLAGSGNTIYF. This sequence joins TRBV6-5 and TRBJ1-3; D unclear. V was clipped by 3 bases and J by 0 bases, with 9 bases between them. This CDR3 region has 15 residues. Per germline, CDR1 MNHEY and CDR2 SVGAGI.

The count of this clone is one. The chain joins TRBV28 to TRBJ2-1, with a possible D match to TRBD1 (6 bases). The CDR3 totals 17 residues. V was clipped by 6 bases and J by 8 bases, with 26 bases between them. Germline CDR1 MDHEN, CDR2 SYDVKM. CDR3 coding DNA: TGTGCCAGCAGCGAGGCCTTCAGGGGCCCGGGGATCGATGAGCAGTTCTTC. Translating gives CASSEAFRGPGIDEQFF.

In its sample, this clone was seen once. The rearrangement links TRBV7-9 to TRBJ2-7; 8 bases fit TRBD1. Unmatched junction bases numbered 2, after V lost 1 base and J lost 3 bases. The CDR3 extends over 14 amino acids. Per the germline V gene, CDR1 is SEHNR and CDR2 is FQNEAQ (reference sequence). The CDR3 protein is CASSLGTGNYEQYF. The CDR3 coding sequence is TGTGCCAGCAGCTTAGGGACAGGGAACTACGAGCAGTACTTC.

As concerns this clone: The junction and the germline gene differ at one end; a read error may be behind it. The chain is built from TRBV28 and TRBJ2-1; D is possibly TRBD1 or TRBD2 (5 bases each). Germline V gives CDR1 MDHEN, CDR2 SYDVKM. CDR3 length: 16 residues. In nucleotides, the CDR3 is TGTACCAGCAGTTTACTAGGGGCAGGGAATTACAATGAGCAGTTCTTC. This sequence encodes CTSSLLGAGNYNEQFF.

This rearrangement joins TRBV10-3 to TRBJ1-2, with 7 bases fitting TRBD1. This CDR3 comprises 13 residues. Germline CDR1 and CDR2: ENHRY and SYGVKD. After removal of 8 bases from V and 3 bases from J, the junction contained 6 bases not matched to a gene. The CDR3 DNA reads TGTGCCATCGGGTCGCAGGGGGACTATGGCTACACCTTC. Translated, it gives CAIGSQGDYGYTF.

This chain connects TRBV27 to TRBJ2-7, with D perhaps matching TRBD2 (6 bases). CDR3 length: 14 amino acids. Trimming took off 3 bases at V and 0 bases at J, with 9 bases between the two ends. CDR1 is MNHEY, CDR2 SMNVEV, per germline (reference sequence). CDR3: CASSFVGGSYEQYF. CDR3 coding DNA: TGTGCCAGCAGTTTCGTCGGGGGCTCCTACGAGCAGTACTTC.

The V gene is TRBV7-8, the J gene TRBJ2-3; 7 bases match TRBD2. The V segment lost 2 bases and the J segment 6 bases; nucleotides outside the gene matches: 8. This CDR3 is built from 15 residues. Germline CDR1 and CDR2: SGHVS and FQNEAQ. For the CDR3, the DNA is TGTGCCAGCAGCTTATCGGGAGGTTCAACCGATACGCAGTATTTT. This gives the protein CASSLSGGSTDTQYF.

The rearrangement joins TRBV2 to TRBJ2-3; 14 bases agree with TRBD2. Germline loops: CDR1 SNHLY, CDR2 FYNNEI. The J segment lost 3 bases and the V segment lost 5 bases, leaving 7 bases of the junction unmatched. The CDR3 runs 17 residues. The CDR3 nucleotides are TGTGCCAGCAGTTCCGGGACTAGCGGGAGAGGGACAGATACGCAGTATTTT. It encodes CASSSGTSGRGTDTQYF.

CDR3 loop: CASSPGHRGTGELFF. For the CDR3, the DNA is TGTGCCAGCAGCCCGGGCCATCGGGGCACCGGGGAGCTGTTTTTT. The chain uses TRBV5-4 and TRBJ2-2; a possible D gene is TRBD2 (5 bases). Germline CDR1 is SGHNT and CDR2 is YYREEE (reference sequence). The V gene lost 4 bases and the J gene lost 4 bases, with 14 bases spanning the gap. The CDR3 loop spans 15 amino acids.

The rearrangement uses TRBV2 and TRBJ2-2, with D possibly being TRBD1 (6 bases). The CDR3 length is 13 residues. Deletions cut 3 bases from V and 5 bases from J, with 7 bases between. In germline, CDR1 is SNHLY, CDR2 FYNNEI. This CDR3 is CASSDRGTGELFF. In nucleotides, the CDR3 is TGTGCCAGCAGTGACAGGGGTACCGGGGAGCTGTTTTTT.

This clone was observed once. The J gene is TRBJ2-2, the V gene TRBV28; D is perhaps TRBD2 (6 bases). The ends were cut back, 4 bases at V and 4 bases at J, with 16 bases in the middle. The CDR3 is 16 amino acids. Germline loops: CDR1 MDHEN, CDR2 SYDVKM. The CDR3: CASSSLGVGGTGELFF. The CDR3 DNA reads TGTGCCAGCAGTTCTTTAGGGGTCGGGGGCACCGGGGAGCTGTTTTTT.

The chain uses TRBV29-1 and TRBJ1-1, with D uncertain. V was cut by 3 bases and J by 1 base, with 3 bases left in between. The CDR3 is 11 amino acids. CDR1 is SQVTM, CDR2 ANQGSEA, per germline. In DNA, the CDR3 is TGCAGCGTTGACGGGAACACTGAAGCTTTCTTT. This translates into CSVDGNTEAFF.

For the CDR3, the DNA is TGTGCCAGTAGAGAAACAGGGGCGACTTCACCCCTCCACTTT. It yields the protein CASRETGATSPLHF. The chain carries TRBV19 and TRBJ1-6; TRBD1 matches at 7 bases. This CDR3 is 14 amino acids long. Germline V lookup: CDR1 LNHDA, CDR2 SQIVND (reference sequence). J gave up 9 bases and V 6 bases, and 8 bases lay outside the gene matches.

This chain's CDR3 is CASSTDRANTEAFF. The CDR3 region has the DNA TGTGCCAGCAGCACGGACAGGGCGAACACTGAAGCTTTCTTT. The chain carries TRBV7-9 and TRBJ1-1; 8 positions agree with TRBD1. Trimming cost V 5 bases and J 1 base; bases outside gene matches: 3. The CDR3 runs 14 residues. The germline V gene has CDR1 SEHNR and CDR2 FQNEAQ (reference sequence).

This clone has ten or more counts. This sequence joins TRBV14 and TRBJ1-2; TRBD1 matches 8 bases. The V gene end was trimmed by 4 bases and the J gene end by 1 base; junction bases not matched to a gene: 14. Per germline, CDR1 SGHDN and CDR2 FVKESK. This CDR3 is 18 amino acids long. The CDR3 loop is CASSPLRTGNTINYGYTF. The CDR3 DNA is TGTGCCAGCAGCCCTCTTCGGACAGGGAATACCATTAACTATGGCTACACCTTC.

This clone has only a few counts. CDR3 DNA: TGTGCCAGCACCGATACCCTAGGGACACTTAGTTACACAGATACGCAGTATTTT. This codes for CASTDTLGTLSYTDTQYF. The J gene is TRBJ2-3, the V gene TRBV5-8; D is perhaps TRBD1 (6 bases). Trimming removed 6 bases from V and 2 bases from J, with 25 bases in between. This CDR3 has 18 amino acids. Germline V lookup: CDR1 SGHTS, CDR2 YDEGEE.

The chain has TRBV5-8 and TRBJ2-7; the match to TRBD1 covers 9 bases. The ends lost 4 bases at V and 2 bases at J; junction bases unmatched: 1. This CDR3 spans 13 amino acids. CDR1 SGHTS and CDR2 YDEGEE come from the germline V gene. The CDR3 loop is CASSRDRAYEQYF. The CDR3 nucleotides are TGTGCCAGCAGCCGGGACAGGGCCTACGAGCAGTACTTC.

The CDR3 is CASSVGGSGRDYNEQFF. The CDR3 coding sequence is TGTGCCAGCAGCGTAGGGGGGAGCGGGAGGGACTACAATGAGCAGTTCTTC. The chain combines TRBV9 with TRBJ2-1; 10 positions agree with TRBD2. The CDR3 length is 17 residues. V was pared by 0 bases and J by 3 bases, with 6 bases of the junction left unmatched. Germline V CDR1 and CDR2: SGDLS, YYNGEE.